This record looks at one TCR beta chain sequence and its context. As yet, its antigen is unknown. Profiled with immunoSEQ multiplex PCR; TCRdb holds only in-frame clones, not every one. The data show 150,000 to 170,000 clones, about 87% seen once. The data were taken from a study of T cell responses to AZD1222 COVID-19 vaccine. Broader study findings: The sample set comprised mostly white British donors with more females, and clonal diversity was possibly underestimated.

The V end lost 1 base, the J end lost 2 bases, and 8 bases lay between the germline ends. Per the germline V gene, CDR1 is SGHNT and CDR2 is YENEEA. This CDR3 is built from 14 residues. This sequence was found in an adult in good health. The chain uses TRBV11-3 and TRBJ2-5, with D hard to call. Specimen: peripheral blood, collected on day 0 of AZD1222 vaccination. CDR3 loop: CASSLGPGQETQYF. The CDR3 coding sequence is TGTGCCAGCAGCTTAGGGCCCGGGCAAGAGACCCAGTACTTC.